The 16 T cell receptor beta chains below all came from one sample that was sequenced in a study of blood T cell repertoires in COVID-19. Clones were sequenced by immunoSEQ multiplex PCR, and TCRdb holds only the in-frame ones, with some missing. The data contain about 260,000 clones, around 90% of them singletons. The sequenced sample consisted of peripheral blood. These receptors all come from a man in his 60s who had recovered from COVID-19.

As for this clone: Other DNA sequences in the sample encode the same CDR3. This sequence joins TRBV18 and TRBJ1-4; no clear D. The CDR3 contains 14 residues. V was pared by 1 base and J by 2 bases, with 5 bases between. Per the germline V gene, CDR1 is KGHSH and CDR2 is LQKENI. This chain's CDR3 is CASSPRGTNEKLFF. The CDR3 nucleotides read TGTGCCAGCTCACCACGAGGTACTAATGAAAAACTGTTTTTT.

For this clone: The junction and the germline gene differ at one end; a read error may be behind it. This chain uses TRBV15 with TRBJ1-2; 10 bases align to TRBD1. Germline V gene sequence: CDR1 LNHNV, CDR2 YYDKDF (reference sequence). The CDR3 contains 12 residues. Here the CDR3 reads CATSRVAGQGYF. The CDR3 DNA follows: TGTGCCACCAGCAGAGTAGCGGGACAGGGGTACTTC.

The chain uses TRBV7-8 and TRBJ2-2; 12 bases are shared with TRBD2. J gave up 5 bases and V 5 bases, and 6 bases lay outside the gene matches. The CDR3 runs 16 residues. In germline, CDR1 is SGHVS, CDR2 FQNEAQ. The chain's CDR3 is CASSPTLAGGTGELFF. As DNA, the CDR3 is TGTGCCAGCAGCCCCACCCTAGCGGGGGGGACCGGGGAGCTGTTTTTT.

The chain is built from TRBV5-1 and TRBJ1-5, with D hard to call. The V end lost 1 base, the J end lost 6 bases, and 14 bases lay between the germline ends. Germline assignment: CDR1 SGHRS and CDR2 YFSETQ. The CDR3 is made up of 15 amino acids. The CDR3 reads CASSLTAGGTQPQHF. CDR3 in DNA: TGCGCCAGCAGCTTGACAGCGGGAGGCACTCAGCCCCAGCATTTT.

The chain is built from TRBV5-4 and TRBJ1-1; maybe TRBD1 (5 bases). V was cut by 0 bases and J by 3 bases, with 18 bases left in between. The V gene's germline CDR1 is SGHNT and CDR2 YYREEE (reference sequence). There are 17 residues in the CDR3. This chain's CDR3 is CASSLGLTGGWDTEAFF. The CDR3 DNA is TGTGCCAGCAGCTTGGGACTCACGGGGGGTTGGGACACTGAAGCTTTCTTT.

J is TRBJ1-6 and V is TRBV7-3, with D maybe TRBD1 (6 bases). V shed 5 bases and J shed 7 bases, with 18 bases lying between them. Germline V CDR1 and CDR2: SGHTA, FQGTGA. The CDR3 sequence is 16 residues long. Here the CDR3 reads CASSPRRGRGNSPLHF. The CDR3 DNA sequence: TGTGCCAGCAGCCCGCGGAGGGGGAGGGGGAATTCACCCCTCCACTTT.

This clone has just a few counts. V usage is TRBV18 and J usage is TRBJ1-2; D call uncertain. Germline CDR1 is KGHSH and CDR2 is LQKENI. V was pared by 2 bases and J by 6 bases, with 13 bases between. This CDR3 is built from 14 residues. CDR3 DNA sequence: TGTGCCAGCTCACCATCAGCGGAGGCCGATGGCTACACCTTC. Its protein product is CASSPSAEADGYTF.

The rearrangement joins TRBV7-8 to TRBJ2-7, with 7 bases identical to TRBD2. V lost 2 bases to trimming and J lost 2 bases; unmatched junction nucleotides: 6. This CDR3 region has 15 residues. Germline CDR1 is SGHVS and CDR2 is FQNEAQ. CDR3 nucleotides: TGTGCCAGCAGCTTAAGGGGACTATCGGCCTACGAGCAGTACTTC. Its protein product is CASSLRGLSAYEQYF.

This chain joins TRBV18 and TRBJ1-5; D is uncertain. Trimming cost V 1 base and J 0 bases, with 4 bases left between them. The CDR3 has 14 residues. CDR1 and CDR2 (germline): KGHSH, LQKENI. CDR3 in amino acids: CASSPLYSNQPQHF. The DNA of the CDR3 is TGTGCCAGCTCACCACTGTATAGCAATCAGCCCCAGCATTTT.

The genes are TRBV7-3 and TRBJ1-6; 7 bases are shared with TRBD1. CDR3 size: 14 residues. The germline V gene has CDR1 SGHTA and CDR2 FQGTGA. With V trimmed by 4 bases and J by 7 bases, 4 bases remained unmatched. The CDR3 reads CASSYQGGNSPLHF. As DNA, the CDR3 is TGTGCCAGCAGCTACCAGGGGGGCAATTCACCCCTCCACTTT.

The V gene is TRBV12-3 or TRBV12-4, the J gene TRBJ1-2, with 9 bases that match TRBD1. The CDR3 has 12 residues. V lost 6 bases, J lost 6 bases, and 2 bases stayed unmatched. The CDR3 DNA is TGTGCCAGCAGGGGACAGGGCCATGGCTACACCTTC. Protein: CASRGQGHGYTF.

This clone appeared once. Other DNA sequences in this specimen translate into the identical CDR3. V and J are TRBV9 and TRBJ2-7, with 7 bases that match TRBD2. Looked up from germline, CDR1 is SGDLS and CDR2 is YYNGEE. V lost 0 bases, J lost 4 bases, and 4 bases stayed unmatched. The CDR3 is 14 amino acids. The CDR3 bases are TGTGCCAGCAGCGTAGCGGGGGGAGGTTACGAGCAGTACTTC. Encoded protein: CASSVAGGGYEQYF. Looking up the rest from reference TRBV9 and TRBJ2-7 gives the full variable domain: DSGVTQTPKHLITATGQRVTLRCSPRSGDLSVYWYQQSLDQGLQFLIQYYNGEERAKGNILERFSAQQFPDLHSELNLSSLELGDSALYFCASSVAGGGYEQYFGPGTRLTVT.

V is TRBV30 and J is TRBJ1-1, with 7 bases lining up with TRBD1. Germline CDR1 and CDR2: GTSNPN and SVGIG (reference sequence). CDR3 length: 11 amino acids. V shed 5 bases, J shed 8 bases, and the junction held 5 bases outside the gene matches. Written as DNA, the CDR3 is TGTGCCTGGGCCGGACAGGCCGAAGCTTTCTTT. It translates to CAWAGQAEAFF.

This clone was detected once. The chain has TRBV7-6 and TRBJ1-3; no firm D call. The CDR3 extends over 15 amino acids. Trimming pared 1 base from V and 2 bases from J, leaving 9 bases between. Germline-derived CDR1 and CDR2 are SGHVS and FNYEAQ. The CDR3 sequence: CASSLGSSAGNTIYF. CDR3 sequence (DNA): TGTGCCAGCAGCTTAGGTTCTTCGGCTGGAAACACCATATATTTT.

The V gene is TRBV5-1, the J gene TRBJ1-2; D is ambiguous. This CDR3 contains 14 residues. V was trimmed by 0 bases and J by 7 bases, leaving 13 bases between them. CDR1 SGHRS and CDR2 YFSETQ come from the germline V gene. Here the CDR3 DNA reads TGCGCCAGCAGCTTGGCAACACTAACTGGTGGCTACACCTTC. It translates to CASSLATLTGGYTF. The full variable domain, completed using reference TRBV5-1 and TRBJ1-2, is KAGVTQTPRYLIKTRGQQVTLSCSPISGHRSVSWYQQTPGQGLQFLFEYFSETQRNKGNFPGRFSGRQFSNSRSEMNVSTLELGDSALYLCASSLATLTGGYTFGSGTRLTVV.

The chain combines TRBV5-1 with TRBJ1-2; the D is unclear. The CDR3 runs to 13 residues. Trimming cost V 0 bases and J 4 bases, with 7 bases left between them. Germline CDR1 and CDR2: SGHRS and YFSETQ. CDR3 sequence (DNA): TGCGCCAGCAGCTTGGCAGCGAGCTATGGCTACACCTTC. The encoded protein is CASSLAASYGYTF.